Included here is one T cell receptor (beta chain) sequence, with context. Its antigen remains unidentified. This specimen belongs to a study of cytomegalovirus exposure and HLA in healthy donors. The PCR was carried out with 60 Vbeta primers and 13 Jbeta primers. This table comes from immunoSEQ multiplex PCR, and its TCRdb copy is limited to in-frame clones, with some not included. The profile covers about 200,000 clones, with about two thirds appearing a single time and 2.6% taken by the ten largest. Study results and limitations: Within a later analysis, the majority of CMV-associated TCR beta chains appeared HLA-restricted.

The V gene end was trimmed by 4 bases and the J gene end by 4 bases; junction bases not matched to a gene: 10. Germline CDR1 and CDR2: SGHRS and YFSETQ. The CDR3 is 16 residues long. The chain has TRBV5-1 and TRBJ2-1, with 8 bases identical to TRBD2. This sequence was found in a man aged 40-55 years in good health and CMV-seropositive. The sequencing input was PBMCs. The CDR3 DNA reads as TGCGCCAGCAGCACAGCGGGGGACCCGACTTACAATGAGCAGTTCTTC. This gives the protein CASSTAGDPTYNEQFF.